These 5 T cell receptor beta chains were sequenced from one sample in a study of identical twins. TCRdb processed the 5' RACE reads anew with MiXCR; each CDR3 protein has one entry. This sample has some 730,000 distinct CDR3 sequences; roughly 18% occur once, and the top ten carry approximately 14%. These data were likewise used in another study, on T cells expressing NK-cell markers.

Sequencing was carried out using PBMCs. The origin of the receptors is a woman aged 18-35 years in good health.

The chain is built from TRBV5-1 and TRBJ2-5; 14 nucleotides agree with TRBD2. J lost 3 bases, V lost 4 bases, and 5 bases had no gene match. The CDR3 contains 16 residues. The V gene's germline CDR1 is SGHRS and CDR2 YFSETQ. The CDR3 is CASSSRGLAGEETQYF. The DNA of the CDR3 is TGCGCCAGCAGCAGTCGGGGACTAGCGGGAGAAGAGACCCAGTACTTC.

This clonotype showed up just a few times. The genes are TRBV5-1 and TRBJ2-1; no definite D call. Looked up from germline, CDR1 is SGHRS and CDR2 is YFSETQ. Trimming pared 1 base from V and 0 bases from J, leaving 14 bases between. This CDR3 region has 17 residues. The CDR3 nucleotides read TGCGCCAGCAGCTTGTTTGGTGTTACGAGCTCCTACAATGAGCAGTTCTTC. It yields the protein CASSLFGVTSSYNEQFF.

This clonotype showed up just a few times. This sequence joins TRBV2 and TRBJ2-2; TRBD1 matches at 9 bases. J gave up 7 bases and V 4 bases, and 4 bases lay outside the gene matches. CDR1 is SNHLY, CDR2 FYNNEI, per germline. This CDR3 region has 14 residues. The CDR3 is CASSADRGDGELFF. DNA of the CDR3: TGTGCCAGCAGTGCGGACAGGGGTGACGGGGAGCTGTTTTTT.

The chain combines TRBV11-2 with TRBJ2-2; D remains ambiguous. The CDR3 has 15 residues. CDR1 is SGHAT and CDR2 is FQNNGV in the germline V gene. V lost 5 bases, J lost 7 bases, and 17 bases lay in between. The DNA for the CDR3 is TGTGCCAGCAGCCTAAATCTACAAGGGAACGGGGAGCTGTTTTTT. It is translated as CASSLNLQGNGELFF.

This clonotype was seen more than once but under ten times. The chain uses TRBV20-1 and TRBJ2-1; 8 bases agree with TRBD2. In germline, CDR1 is DFQATT, CDR2 SNEGSKA (reference sequence). V dropped 5 bases and J dropped 4; count of bases not matched to a gene: 19. The CDR3 spans 18 residues. The CDR3 sequence: CSAPLPPELAVLYNEQFF. CDR3 in DNA: TGCAGTGCTCCCCTCCCCCCCGAACTAGCGGTACTATACAATGAGCAGTTCTTC.